This T cell receptor (beta chain) is drawn from a study of monozygotic twins with inflammatory bowel disease. With eight separate reactions per sample, the authors made cDNA. After re-calling the 5' RACE reads, TCRdb lists one entry per CDR3 protein, DNA absent. The table gives fewer than 350,000 distinct CDR3 sequences; the top ten clones make up approximately 2% of it. The CDR3 runs to 15 residues. Germline CDR1 SGHKS, CDR2 YYEKEE (reference sequence). The V call is TRBV5-5, the J call TRBJ2-3. Material: blood. This sequence was found in a human donor with ulcerative colitis or Crohn's disease, or a healthy co-twin of an affected twin (not recorded which). CDR3 in amino acids: CASSLRLLSTDTQYF.